The next 8 T cell receptor beta chains were all read from a single sample in a study of blood T cell repertoires in COVID-19. Clones were sequenced by immunoSEQ multiplex PCR, and TCRdb holds only the in-frame ones, with some missing. The sample yields 100,000 or so clones, approximately 91% seen once. Sequenced material: peripheral blood. The origin of the receptors is a woman aged 60-75 years with acute or convalescent COVID-19.

This clone appeared a single time. V and J are TRBV5-1 and TRBJ1-3; TRBD1 agrees at 7 bases. J lost 0 bases, V lost 7 bases, and 4 bases had no gene match. CDR3 length equals 14 residues. The germline CDR1 and CDR2 sequences are SGHRS and YFSETQ. The chain's CDR3 is CASATGDSGNTIYF. The CDR3 DNA follows: TGCGCCAGCGCAACAGGGGACTCTGGAAACACCATATATTTT.

The chain employs TRBV7-2 and TRBJ2-2; weak D call: TRBD1 (6 bases). V was clipped by 6 bases and J by 5 bases, with 19 bases between them. Germline V lookup: CDR1 SGHTA, CDR2 FQGNSA. The CDR3 consists of 16 residues. The CDR3 loop is CASSREVRGWTGELFF. In DNA form, the CDR3 reads TGTGCCAGCAGTAGAGAGGTCAGGGGTTGGACCGGGGAGCTGTTTTTT.

The chain is built from TRBV29-1 and TRBJ2-4; maybe TRBD1 (8 bases). The CDR3 consists of 18 residues. The V end lost 7 bases, the J end lost 0 bases, and 25 bases lay between the germline ends. Germline V gene data show CDR1 as SQVTM and CDR2 as ANQGSEA. The CDR3 loop reads CSDDTGGDFKLAKNIQYF. Written as DNA, the CDR3 is TGCAGCGACGATACAGGGGGGGACTTCAAACTAGCCAAAAACATTCAGTACTTC. Using reference TRBV29-1 and TRBJ2-4 for the parts outside the CDR3, the full variable domain is SAVISQKPSRDICQRGTSLTIQCQVDSQVTMMFWYRQQPGQSLTLIATANQGSEATYESGFVIDKFPISRPNLTFSTLTVSNMSPEDSSIYLCSDDTGGDFKLAKNIQYFGAGTRLSVL.

This clone was counted once. CDR3 sequence: CASSLQGYNEQFF. CDR3 bases: TGTGCCAGCAGTCTCCAGGGTTACAATGAGCAGTTCTTC. This chain uses TRBV12-3 or TRBV12-4 with TRBJ2-1, with TRBD1 as a possible D gene (5 bases). V lost 5 bases, J lost 4 bases, and 9 bases lay in between. The CDR3 has 13 residues.

In this sample, this clone turned up once. V usage is TRBV7-2 and J usage is TRBJ2-1; TRBD2 might be the D (6 bases). This CDR3 has 16 residues. Trimming took 0 bases from V and 2 from J, leaving 11 bases between them. Germline assignment: CDR1 SGHTA and CDR2 FQGNSA. The CDR3 reads CASSLAGGKAYNEQFF. CDR3 coding DNA: TGTGCCAGCAGCTTAGCTGGGGGGAAGGCCTACAATGAGCAGTTCTTC.

The CDR3 region has the DNA TGTGCCTGGAGTGGGGGACAGGGGTTGGATGAGCAGTTCTTC. This codes for CAWSGGQGLDEQFF. V usage is TRBV30 and J usage is TRBJ2-1; TRBD1 matches at 10 bases. J was trimmed by 8 bases and V by 1 base; bases with no gene match: 5. The CDR3 totals 14 residues. The germline CDR1 and CDR2 sequences are GTSNPN and SVGIG (reference sequence). Full variable domain (outside the CDR3, taken from reference TRBV30 and TRBJ2-1): SQTIHQWPATLVQPVGSPLSLECTVEGTSNPNLYWYRQAAGRGLQLLFYSVGIGQISSEVPQNLSASRPQDRQFILSSKKLLLSDSGFYLCAWSGGQGLDEQFFGPGTRLTVL.

The chain couples TRBV3-1 (or the pseudogene TRBV3-2) to TRBJ2-2, with TRBD2 identical over 12 bases. CDR3 length: 14 residues. J gave up 7 bases and V 10 bases, and 7 bases lay outside the gene matches. The germline V gene has CDR1 LGHDT and CDR2 YNNKEL (reference sequence). CDR3 region: CATGLAGSGGELFF. The CDR3 region has the DNA TGTGCCACTGGACTAGCGGGATCGGGCGGGGAGCTGTTTTTT.

The rearrangement uses TRBV2 and TRBJ1-1, with no clear D. V was pared by 6 bases and J by 4 bases, with 9 bases between. From germline, CDR1 is SNHLY and CDR2 FYNNEI. The CDR3 loop spans 12 amino acids. Here the CDR3 reads CASSRGVTEAFF. The CDR3 coding sequence is TGTGCCAGCAGCCGCGGTGTCACTGAAGCTTTCTTT.